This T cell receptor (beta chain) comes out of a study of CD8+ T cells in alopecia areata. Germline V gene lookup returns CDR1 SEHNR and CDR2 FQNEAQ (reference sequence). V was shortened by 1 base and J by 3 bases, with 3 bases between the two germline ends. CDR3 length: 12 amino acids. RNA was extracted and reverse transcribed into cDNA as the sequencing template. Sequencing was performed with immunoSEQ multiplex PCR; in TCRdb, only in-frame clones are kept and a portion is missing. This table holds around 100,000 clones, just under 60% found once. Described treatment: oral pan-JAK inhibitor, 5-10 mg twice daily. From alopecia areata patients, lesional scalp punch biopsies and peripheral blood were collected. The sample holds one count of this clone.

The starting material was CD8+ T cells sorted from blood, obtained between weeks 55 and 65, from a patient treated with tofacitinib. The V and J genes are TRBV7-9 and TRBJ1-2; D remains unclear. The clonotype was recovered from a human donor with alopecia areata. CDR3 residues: CASSLGYYGYTF. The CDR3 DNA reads TGTGCCAGCAGCTTAGGTTACTATGGCTACACCTTC.